The present TCR beta chain was sequenced within a study of T cell responses to AZD1222 COVID-19 vaccine. Study-wide background: Timing groups of about 4 and about 12 weeks for second doses were pooled.

Only in-frame clones appear in the TCRdb table, and some are missing; sequencing was by immunoSEQ multiplex PCR. Found here are around 30,000 clones, roughly 92% of them singletons; the top ten hold roughly 42%. The CDR3 runs to 14 residues. Germline V lookup: CDR1 PRHDT, CDR2 FYEKMQ (reference sequence). V was clipped by 7 bases and J by 5 bases, with 18 bases between them. This receptor was taken from an adult in good health. The sequenced sample was peripheral blood, obtained on day 0 of AZD1222 vaccination. The gene calls are TRBV13 and TRBJ2-7, with TRBD2 as a possible D gene (5 bases). The DNA for the CDR3 is TGTGCCAGCATCCGCCGCGGGCAATTAGACGAGCAGTACTTC. Translation: CASIRRGQLDEQYF.